This T cell receptor (beta chain) was identified during a study of PD-1 blockade in mismatch repair-deficient tumors. About the research overall: Enrolled about 2013-2017, patients had progressing, pretreated mismatch repair-deficient cancers of 12 types.

Generated by immunoSEQ multiplex PCR, the TCRdb table keeps only in-frame clones and is missing some. This sample yields about 51,000 clones, of which around 80% are seen a single time; about 3% belongs to the top ten. CDR1 is SGHRS, CDR2 YFSETQ, per germline. The CDR3 spans 15 residues. V lost 2 bases and J 4 bases, leaving 14 bases between the germline ends. The material sequenced was peripheral blood, taken 4 weeks after starting pembrolizumab. The gene calls are TRBV5-1 and TRBJ2-3; D might be TRBD2 (6 bases). The sequence was obtained from an adult with mismatch repair-deficient cancer. DNA for the CDR3: TGCGCCAGCAGCTTTCGCGGGATTCTGTCAGATACGCAGTATTTT. Its translation: CASSFRGILSDTQYF. Supplemented by reference TRBV5-1 and TRBJ2-3, the full variable domain reads KAGVTQTPRYLIKTRGQQVTLSCSPISGHRSVSWYQQTPGQGLQFLFEYFSETQRNKGNFPGRFSGRQFSNSRSEMNVSTLELGDSALYLCASSFRGILSDTQYFGPGTRLTVL.